This T cell receptor (beta chain) emerged from a study of blood T cell repertoires in COVID-19. Study overall: T cells, B-cell-depleted T cells, or PBMCs supplied cDNA or gDNA.

CDR1 is SNHLY, CDR2 FYNNEI, per germline. Trimming cost V 1 base and J 3 bases, with 7 bases left between them. The CDR3 runs to 14 residues. In the original analysis: Amplification of reference gene primers was used by the study to estimate nucleated cell counts. Clones were sequenced by immunoSEQ multiplex PCR, and TCRdb holds only the in-frame ones, with some missing. Clonal size and the V and J genes are those of that table, whereas D and trimming came from the DNA. The sample has approximately 240,000 clones, roughly four fifths seen once; the top ten hold 2% to 2.5%. V and J are TRBV2 and TRBJ1-5, with a weak D call TRBD1 (5 bases). Material for sequencing was peripheral blood. The receptor's source is a woman aged 55-69 years with acute or convalescent COVID-19. The CDR3 spells CASSEDRINQPQHF. CDR3 DNA: TGTGCCAGCAGTGAAGACAGGATCAATCAGCCCCAGCATTTT.